This T cell receptor (beta chain) was sequenced in a study of T-cell memory formation after mild COVID-19 (dated by TCRdb to the early 2020s). In terms of the full investigation: TCR sequence clusters from the two donors were found to be largely donor specific. Two young, previously healthy adult volunteers made up the cohort, one male and one female. Longitudinal TCRalpha and TCRbeta repertoire sequencing tracked T-cell clones expanding and contracting after mild COVID-19 in a couple of donors. Overall study outcomes, separate from this receptor: Clones contracting from day 15 to 85 had balanced CD4/CD8 phenotypes, while a second wave expanding from day 15 to 37 was biased towards CD4+. SARS-CoV-2 specificity of the second-wave clones peaking on day 37 was not confirmed. Only two mild cases were covered in the study, and larger cohorts including severe cases with pre-infection samples were considered necessary. The detection of some responding clones in pre-infection memory suggests that pre-existing cross-reactive memory T cells joined the SARS-CoV-2 response. Contracting CD4+ clones turned up mainly in the CM and EM memory subsets, whereas EMRA was where CD8+ clones were enriched.

The sequencer was an Illumina NovaSeq 6000. TCRalpha and TCRbeta cDNA libraries were constructed by 5'RACE with constant-segment primers, with sample barcodes and unique molecular identifiers being introduced. RNA was extracted from every sample with Trizol reagent. Libraries were amplified in two PCR steps, with a second sample barcode and Illumina TruSeq adapters added in the second step. The libraries were sequenced on an Illumina NovaSeq using 2 x 150 bp paired-end reads. The study's own analysis went as follows. Reads were demultiplexed and collapsed into UMI-guided consensus sequences with migec v1.2.7. With mixcr v2.1.11, UMI consensuses were aligned to TRA and TRB V and J templates and assembled into clonotypes. A clonotype was counted as expanded or contracted only when both edgeR and NoisET called the clonotype significant, with the noise models trained on biological replicates. For edgeR calls, the cutoffs were a false discovery rate-adjusted p below 0.01 and a log2 fold-change threshold of 1. As an exploratory analysis of dynamics, max-normalized trajectories of the 1000 most abundant clonotypes were examined with PCA combined with hierarchical clustering. Separately sequenced CD4+ and CD8+ repertoires were used to assign the CD4 or CD8 phenotype of responding clones. The public reads were run again by TCRdb, first through fastp at Q25 and then through MiXCR, and only productive beta chains were kept. Under each unique CDR3 protein, matching rows form one entry showing the most common genes and DNA. The V and J calls follow TCRdb's processing rather than the paper's. The table for this sample lists some 350,000 distinct CDR3 sequences; 15% to 20% of them were counted only once. Together, the top ten hold around 22% of the sample.

Ficoll-Paque density gradient centrifugation was used to isolate PBMCs. Taken from cysteine to phenylalanine, the CDR3 has 16 residues. Only the CDR3 DNA is retained, 48 bases long and in frame from the first base. Trimming removed 1 base from V and 4 bases from J; the gene matches leave 6 bases unexplained. The germline V gene provides CDR1 LGHNA and CDR2 YNFKEQ. As concerns this clonotype: The antigen this receptor binds is unknown. No much larger clone exists at a distance of one base, and base qualities are not known.

The TCR comes from a man younger than 35 who had mild COVID-19 (a few samples of this study predate the infection). The sample titles of this study are shuffled in the database, so cell type and time point are left out; the donor was told from shared clones. This receptor chain uses TRBV4-2 and TRBJ2-7; TRBD2 agrees with 11 junctional bases. Sequences were obtained from PBMCs or a T cell subset sorted from them (not recorded which). The DNA sequence is given as TGTGCCAGCAGCCAAGCGCTTAGCGGGGGGGCGTACGAGCAGTACTTC. Translation gives CASSQALSGGAYEQYF.